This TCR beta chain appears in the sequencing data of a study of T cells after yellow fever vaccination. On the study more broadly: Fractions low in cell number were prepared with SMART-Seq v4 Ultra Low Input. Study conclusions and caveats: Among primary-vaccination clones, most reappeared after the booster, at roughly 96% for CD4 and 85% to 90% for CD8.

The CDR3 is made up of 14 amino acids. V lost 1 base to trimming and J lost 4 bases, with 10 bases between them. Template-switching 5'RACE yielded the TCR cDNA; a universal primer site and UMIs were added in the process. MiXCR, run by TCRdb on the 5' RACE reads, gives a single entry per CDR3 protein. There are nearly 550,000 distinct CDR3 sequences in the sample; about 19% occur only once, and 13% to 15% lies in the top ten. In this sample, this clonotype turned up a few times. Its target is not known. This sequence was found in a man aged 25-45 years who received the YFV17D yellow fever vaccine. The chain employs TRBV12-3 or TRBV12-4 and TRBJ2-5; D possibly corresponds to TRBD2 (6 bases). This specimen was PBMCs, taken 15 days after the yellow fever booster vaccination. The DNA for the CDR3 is TGTGCCAGCAGTTTAGTCGAGGGAGGAGAGACCCAGTACTTC. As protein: CASSLVEGGETQYF.